The clone carrying this T cell receptor beta chain was seen just once. These data are taken from a study of blood T cell repertoires in COVID-19. TCRdb's copy holds only in-frame clones and misses some; the assay was immunoSEQ multiplex PCR. This sample has some 150,000 clones; approximately 82% occur once, and the top ten carry around 6.7%. The CDR3 runs to 14 residues. Between the trimmed V and J ends, which lost 4 bases and 7 bases, there was a span of 13 bases. The germline CDR1 and CDR2 sequences are LGHDT and YNNKEL (reference sequence). This chain connects TRBV3-1 (or the pseudogene TRBV3-2) to TRBJ1-4; no reliable D call. The sequenced sample was peripheral blood. This receptor was obtained from a woman in her forties or fifties in a cohort sampled during active or convalescent COVID-19. CDR3 coding DNA: TGTGCCAGCAGCCTCGCGAGGGCTTCTGAAAAACTGTTTTTT. As protein: CASSLARASEKLFF.